This is a list of T cell receptor beta chains from one sample in a study of shared clonotypes between healthy human individuals. The assay was immunoSEQ multiplex PCR, and TCRdb's table has in-frame clones only and misses some. The sample has about a million clones; approximately 80% are singletons. Sequenced material: memory CD4+ T cells sorted from blood. The receptor set was obtained from a man aged 18 to 29 in good health. CDR3s include the opening cysteine and the closing phenylalanine or tryptophan. A D gene is named only where the DNA matches it firmly. Only part of the rows carry a size: once, few, many, or a class if the clone is expanded.

.,TRBJ2-7,.,TRBV10-3,CAISPEEGMRYEQYF,TGTGCCATCAGCCCAGAGGAGGGAATGAGGTACGAGCAGTACTTC
TRBD1,TRBJ1-1,.,TRBV13,CASSFQTGRNTEAFF,TGTGCCAGCAGCTTCCAGACAGGGAGGAACACTGAAGCTTTCTTT
TRBD1,TRBJ2-3,.,TRBV5-1,CASSKGQGTDTQYF,TGCGCCAGCAGTAAGGGACAGGGGACAGATACGCAGTATTTT
.,TRBJ1-1,.,TRBV28,CASSPPVGGGTEAFF,TGTGCCAGCAGCCCTCCGGTGGGAGGGGGCACTGAAGCTTTCTTT
.,TRBJ1-5,many,TRBV6-6,CASSYSSGHGNQPQHF,TGTGCCAGCAGTTACTCTTCTGGACATGGGAATCAGCCCCAGCATTTT
TRBD1,TRBJ1-6,.,TRBV5-1,CASRNAGTVNSPLHF,TGCGCCAGCAGGAACGCCGGGACAGTTAATTCACCCCTCCACTTT
.,TRBJ2-1,.,TRBV18,CASSPSQSSYNEQFF,TGTGCCAGCTCACCGAGTCAAAGCTCCTACAATGAGCAGTTCTTC
.,TRBJ1-4,.,TRBV9,CASCRGDSNEKLFF,TGTGCCTCCTGTAGGGGGGACTCTAATGAAAAACTGTTTTTT
TRBD1,TRBJ1-3,.,TRBV27,CASSVDRGLGNTIYF,TGTGCCAGCAGCGTTGACAGGGGACTTGGAAACACCATATATTTT
TRBD2,TRBJ2-1,.,TRBV4-1,CASSQVAGGGVNEQFF,TGCGCCAGCAGCCAGGTAGCGGGGGGCGGGGTTAATGAGCAGTTCTTC
.,TRBJ1-2,.,TRBV6-6,CASSQDIYGYTF,TGTGCCAGCAGTCAAGACATCTATGGCTACACCTTC
TRBD2,TRBJ2-7,.,TRBV4-1,CASSQDRVGLAGGPRSYEQYF,TGCGCCAGCAGCCAAGACAGGGTTGGGCTAGCGGGAGGGCCTCGGTCCTACGAGCAGTACTTC
.,TRBJ1-1,.,TRBV7-9,CASTSGVNTEAFF,TGTGCCAGCACCAGTGGGGTGAACACTGAAGCTTTCTTT
.,TRBJ2-1,.,TRBV4-3,CASSQEVISYNEQFF,TGCGCCAGCAGCCAAGAGGTGATCTCCTACAATGAGCAGTTCTTC
.,TRBJ1-2,few,TRBV19,CASSRNTGSYGYTF,TGTGCCAGTAGCCGTAACACAGGGTCCTATGGCTACACCTTC
.,TRBJ2-4,.,TRBV19,CASSTGEEFSDQYF,TGTGCCAGTAGTACAGGAGAAGAGTTTAGCGATCAGTACTTC
.,TRBJ2-7,few,TRBV6-1,CASSVGREQYF,TGTGCCAGCAGTGTGGGCAGGGAGCAGTACTTC
.,TRBJ1-1,.,TRBV2,CASSGLRVNTEAFF,TGTGCCAGCAGTGGCCTCAGGGTGAACACTGAAGCTTTCTTT
.,TRBJ2-2,.,TRBV10-3,CAISPGRNVNTGELFF,TGTGCCATCAGTCCGGGTCGTAACGTTAACACCGGGGAGCTGTTTTTT
.,TRBJ1-3,few,TRBV6-1,CASSEGIYSGNTIYF,TGTGCCAGCAGTGAAGGGATCTACTCTGGAAACACCATATATTTT
TRBD1,TRBJ1-4,once,TRBV11-2,CASSPRDRAFGELFF,TGTGCCAGCAGCCCCCGGGACAGGGCATTTGGGGAACTGTTTTTT
TRBD1,TRBJ2-5,.,TRBV10-3,CATRQGQETQYF,TGTGCCACCAGACAGGGGCAAGAGACCCAGTACTTC
TRBD1,TRBJ2-7,.,TRBV28,CASSFGTGYSYEQYF,TGTGCCAGCAGTTTTGGGACAGGGTACTCCTACGAGCAGTACTTC
.,TRBJ1-4,.,TRBV28,CASVVGGRKDEKLFF,TGTGCCAGTGTAGTTGGAGGTCGGAAGGATGAAAAACTGTTTTTT
.,TRBJ2-7,.,TRBV7-9,CASSAGSGFYEQYF,TGTGCCAGCAGCGCCGGCAGCGGCTTCTACGAGCAGTACTTC
.,TRBJ1-6,.,TRBV7-9,CASSLGEHLDSPLHF,TGTGCCAGCAGCTTAGGCGAACACTTGGATTCACCCCTCCACTTT
.,TRBJ2-7,.,TRBV27,CASSPFFEQYF,TGTGCCAGCAGCCCTTTCTTCGAGCAGTACTTC
.,TRBJ2-5,once,TRBV5-3,CARSPVSSVIQEETQYF,TGTGCCAGAAGCCCTGTCAGCTCCGTGATTCAGGAAGAGACCCAGTACTTC
.,TRBJ1-2,medium-sized,TRBV6-1,CASSEPVRVQNYGYTF,TGTGCCAGCAGTGAACCTGTAAGGGTTCAGAACTATGGCTACACCTTC
.,TRBJ2-5,once,TRBV7-2,CASSARALQETQYF,TGTGCCAGCAGCGCCCGTGCCCTACAAGAGACCCAGTACTTC
.,TRBJ1-5,.,TRBV30,CAWSRDHNQPQHF,TGTGCCTGGAGCCGAGACCACAATCAGCCCCAGCATTTT
TRBD1,TRBJ1-1,once,TRBV7-8,CASSLGGTGPTEAFF,TGTGCCAGCAGCTTAGGGGGGACAGGGCCCACTGAAGCTTTCTTT
TRBD1,TRBJ1-5,few,TRBV27,CASSIGQGYQPQHF,TGTGCCAGCAGTATCGGACAGGGTTATCAGCCCCAGCATTTT
.,TRBJ2-3,.,TRBV20-1,CSQGITDTQYF,TGCAGCCAGGGTATCACAGATACGCAGTATTTT
.,TRBJ1-2,.,TRBV6-1,CASSEAWGNYGYTF,TGTGCCAGCAGTGAAGCGTGGGGAAACTATGGCTACACCTTC